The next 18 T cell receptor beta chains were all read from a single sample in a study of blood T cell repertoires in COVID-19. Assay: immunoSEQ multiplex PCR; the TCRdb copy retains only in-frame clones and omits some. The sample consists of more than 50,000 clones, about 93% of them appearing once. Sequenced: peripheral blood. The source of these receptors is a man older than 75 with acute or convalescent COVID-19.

CDR3 bases: TGCGCCAGCAGCCAACGGACAGGGGCAAGCGGCTCTGGAAACACCATATATTTT. Its translation: CASSQRTGASGSGNTIYF. V is TRBV5-1 and J is TRBJ1-3, with 9 bases that match TRBD1. Germline lookup yields CDR1 SGHRS and CDR2 YFSETQ. Trimming took 4 bases from V and 0 from J; bases not matched to a gene: 11. This CDR3 comprises 18 residues.

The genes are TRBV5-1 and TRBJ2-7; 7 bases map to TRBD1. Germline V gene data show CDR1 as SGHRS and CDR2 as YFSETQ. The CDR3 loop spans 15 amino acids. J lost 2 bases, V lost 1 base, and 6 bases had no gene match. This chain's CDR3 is CASSLTTGAPYEQYF. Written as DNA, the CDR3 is TGCGCCAGCAGCTTGACCACAGGGGCCCCCTACGAGCAGTACTTC.

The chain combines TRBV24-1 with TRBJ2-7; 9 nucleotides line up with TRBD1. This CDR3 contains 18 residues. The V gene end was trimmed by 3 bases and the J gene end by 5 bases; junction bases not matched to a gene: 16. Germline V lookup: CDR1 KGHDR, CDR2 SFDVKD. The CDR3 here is CATSDLASRDRVAHEQYF. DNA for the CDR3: TGTGCCACCAGTGATCTCGCATCCCGGGACAGGGTGGCCCACGAGCAGTACTTC.

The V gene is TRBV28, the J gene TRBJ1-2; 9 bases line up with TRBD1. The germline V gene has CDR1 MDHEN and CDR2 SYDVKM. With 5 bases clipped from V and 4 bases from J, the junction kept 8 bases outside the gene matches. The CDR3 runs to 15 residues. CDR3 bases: TGTGCCAGCAGTCCCGGGGACAGGGAGACCTATGGCTACACCTTC. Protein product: CASSPGDRETYGYTF.

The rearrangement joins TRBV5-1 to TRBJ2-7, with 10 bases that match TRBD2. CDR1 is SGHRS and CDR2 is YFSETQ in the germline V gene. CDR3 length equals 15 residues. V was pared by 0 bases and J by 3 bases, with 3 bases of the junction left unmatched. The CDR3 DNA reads TGCGCCAGCAGCTTGGGGCTAGCGGGGGACTACGAGCAGTACTTC. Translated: CASSLGLAGDYEQYF.

CDR3 region: CASSPTGLVGSSTDTQYF. CDR3 sequence (DNA): TGTGCCAGCTCACCTACGGGACTAGTAGGGTCTAGCACAGATACGCAGTATTTT. The rearrangement joins TRBV18 to TRBJ2-3; 8 bases agree with TRBD2. The CDR3 covers 18 residues. J gave up 0 bases and V 3 bases, and 11 bases lay outside the gene matches. The germline V gene encodes CDR1 KGHSH and CDR2 LQKENI.

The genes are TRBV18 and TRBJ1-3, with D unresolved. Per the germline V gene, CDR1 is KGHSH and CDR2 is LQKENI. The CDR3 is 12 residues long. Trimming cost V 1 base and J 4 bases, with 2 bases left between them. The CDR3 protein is CASSPLGNTIYF. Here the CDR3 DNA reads TGTGCCAGCTCACCACTAGGAAACACCATATATTTT. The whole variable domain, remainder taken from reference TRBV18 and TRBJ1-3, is NAGVMQNPRHLVRRRGQEARLRCSPMKGHSHVYWYRQLPEEGLKFMVYLQKENIIDESGMPKERFSAEFPKEGPSILRIQQVVRGDSAAYFCASSPLGNTIYFGEGSWLTVV.

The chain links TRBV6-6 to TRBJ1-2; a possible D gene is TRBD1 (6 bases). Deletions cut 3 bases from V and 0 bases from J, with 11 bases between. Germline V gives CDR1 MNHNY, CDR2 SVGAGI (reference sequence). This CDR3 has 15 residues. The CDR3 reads CASSYGQFSNYGYTF. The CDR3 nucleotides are TGTGCCAGCAGTTATGGACAGTTTTCTAACTATGGCTACACCTTC.

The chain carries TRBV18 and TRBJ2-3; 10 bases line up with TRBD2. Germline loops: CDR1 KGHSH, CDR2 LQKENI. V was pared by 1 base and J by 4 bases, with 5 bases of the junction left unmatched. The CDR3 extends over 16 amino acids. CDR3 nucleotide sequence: TGTGCCAGCTCACCACGTTCTAGCGGGGGATCAGATACGCAGTATTTT. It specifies CASSPRSSGGSDTQYF.

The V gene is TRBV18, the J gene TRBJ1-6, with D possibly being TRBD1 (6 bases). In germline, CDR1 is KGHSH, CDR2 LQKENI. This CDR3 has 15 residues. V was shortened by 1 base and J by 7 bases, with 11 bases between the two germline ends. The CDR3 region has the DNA TGTGCCAGCTCACCACAAGGACAGTTAAATTCACCCCTCCACTTT. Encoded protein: CASSPQGQLNSPLHF. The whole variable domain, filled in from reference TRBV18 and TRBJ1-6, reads NAGVMQNPRHLVRRRGQEARLRCSPMKGHSHVYWYRQLPEEGLKFMVYLQKENIIDESGMPKERFSAEFPKEGPSILRIQQVVRGDSAAYFCASSPQGQLNSPLHFGNGTRLTVT.

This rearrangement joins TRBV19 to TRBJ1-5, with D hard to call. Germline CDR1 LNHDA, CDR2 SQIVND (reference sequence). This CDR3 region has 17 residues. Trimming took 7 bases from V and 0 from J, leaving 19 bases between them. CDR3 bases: TGTGCCAGTACACCGAGAGGCAGCGGGGTTAGCAATCAGCCCCAGCATTTT. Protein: CASTPRGSGVSNQPQHF.

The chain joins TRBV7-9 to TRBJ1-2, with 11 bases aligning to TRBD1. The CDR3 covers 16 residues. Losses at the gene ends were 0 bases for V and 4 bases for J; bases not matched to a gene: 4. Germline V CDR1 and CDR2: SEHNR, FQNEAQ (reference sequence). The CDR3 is CASSLADRGLSYGYTF. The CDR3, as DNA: TGTGCCAGCAGCTTAGCGGACAGGGGGCTGAGCTATGGCTACACCTTC.

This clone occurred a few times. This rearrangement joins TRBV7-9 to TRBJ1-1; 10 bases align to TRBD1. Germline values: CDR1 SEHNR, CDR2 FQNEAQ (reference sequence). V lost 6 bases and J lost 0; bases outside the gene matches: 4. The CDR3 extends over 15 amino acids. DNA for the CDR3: TGTGCCAGCAGATCGGACAGGGGGATGAACACTGAAGCTTTCTTT. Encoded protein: CASRSDRGMNTEAFF.

The CDR3 here is CASSLLGQGEENSPLHF. The CDR3 DNA follows: TGTGCCAGCAGTTTATTAGGACAGGGAGAGGAAAATTCACCCCTCCACTTT. The gene calls are TRBV28 and TRBJ1-6; TRBD1 aligns across 8 bases. The V and J ends lost 1 base and 7 bases, in that order; junction bases with no gene match: 9. The CDR3 totals 17 residues. Germline loops: CDR1 MDHEN, CDR2 SYDVKM.

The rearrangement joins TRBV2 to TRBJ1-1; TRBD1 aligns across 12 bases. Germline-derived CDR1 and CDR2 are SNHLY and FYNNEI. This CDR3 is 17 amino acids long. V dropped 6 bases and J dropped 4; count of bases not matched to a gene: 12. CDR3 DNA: TGTGCCAGCAGAGTCGGGACAGGGGGCGTTGGTTTCACTGAAGCTTTCTTT. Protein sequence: CASRVGTGGVGFTEAFF.

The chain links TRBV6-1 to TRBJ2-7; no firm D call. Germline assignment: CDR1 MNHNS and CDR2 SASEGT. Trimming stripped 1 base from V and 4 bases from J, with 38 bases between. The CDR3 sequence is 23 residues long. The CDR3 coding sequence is TGTGCCAGCAGTGAAGAGGTTGGAATACGATCCAACTCCCACGGATCCCGAGGTTACGAGCAGTACTTC. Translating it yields CASSEEVGIRSNSHGSRGYEQYF.

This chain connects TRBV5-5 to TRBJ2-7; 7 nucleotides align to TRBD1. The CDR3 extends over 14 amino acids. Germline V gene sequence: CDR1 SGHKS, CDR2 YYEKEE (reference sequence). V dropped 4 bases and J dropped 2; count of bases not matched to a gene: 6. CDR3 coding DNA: TGTGCCAGCAGCCTAAGGACAGGACCCTACGAGCAGTACTTC. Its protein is CASSLRTGPYEQYF.

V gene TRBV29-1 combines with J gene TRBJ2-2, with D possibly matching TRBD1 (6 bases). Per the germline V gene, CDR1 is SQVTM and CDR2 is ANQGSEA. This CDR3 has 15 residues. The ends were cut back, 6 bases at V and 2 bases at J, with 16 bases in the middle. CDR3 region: CSVVPGDGNTGELFF. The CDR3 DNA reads TGCAGCGTGGTACCAGGGGATGGTAACACCGGGGAGCTGTTTTTT.